These T cell receptor beta chains were read from a single sample in a study of vaccination effects on CD4 cells after COVID-19. For these TCRs, the target antigens are not known. This table comes from immunoSEQ multiplex PCR, and its TCRdb copy is limited to in-frame clones, with some not included. This sample has some 40,000 clones, with about 73% found just once. The source material was CD4+ T cells from PBMCs cultured with HCoV-NL63 spike peptides, sampled before COVID-19 vaccination. The receptors shown here come from a human donor who had a prior SARS-CoV-2 infection. CDR3s include the opening cysteine and the closing phenylalanine or tryptophan. D genes are given only for firm matches. Size is omitted from some rows. Given values are once, few, many or a class for expanded clones.

J gene: TRBJ2-2; D gene: .; V gene: TRBV15; CDR3 length: 13; clone size: .; CDR3 protein: CATSRDWGGELFF; CDR3 DNA: TGTGCCACCAGCAGAGATTGGGGCGGGGAGCTGTTTTTT
J gene: TRBJ2-3; D gene: TRBD2; V gene: TRBV27; CDR3 length: 14; clone size: .; CDR3 protein: CASSWGREGDTQYF; CDR3 DNA: TGTGCCAGCAGTTGGGGACGGGAGGGTGATACGCAGTATTTT
J gene: TRBJ1-2; D gene: .; V gene: TRBV7-8; CDR3 length: 13; clone size: .; CDR3 protein: CASSHGAAYGYTF; CDR3 DNA: TGTGCCAGCAGCCATGGGGCAGCCTATGGCTACACCTTC
J gene: TRBJ1-5; D gene: .; V gene: TRBV7-3; CDR3 length: 15; clone size: .; CDR3 protein: CASSLGAGVNQPQHF; CDR3 DNA: TGTGCCAGCAGCTTAGGGGCAGGGGTCAATCAGCCCCAGCATTTT
J gene: TRBJ2-1; D gene: .; V gene: TRBV5-1; CDR3 length: 11; clone size: .; CDR3 protein: CASSVYNEQFF; CDR3 DNA: TGCGCCAGCAGCGTCTACAATGAGCAGTTCTTC
J gene: TRBJ2-2; D gene: .; V gene: TRBV7-9; CDR3 length: 14; clone size: few; CDR3 protein: CASSWTRQTGELFF; CDR3 DNA: TGTGCCAGCAGCTGGACGAGACAGACCGGGGAGCTGTTTTTT
J gene: TRBJ2-3; D gene: .; V gene: TRBV6-2/TRBV6-3; CDR3 length: 14; clone size: .; CDR3 protein: CASSSLRPHDTQYF; CDR3 DNA: TGTGCCAGCAGTTCCCTGCGGCCTCACGATACGCAGTATTTT
J gene: TRBJ2-2; D gene: .; V gene: TRBV5-1; CDR3 length: 16; clone size: .; CDR3 protein: CASSLVSAANTGELFF; CDR3 DNA: TGCGCCAGCAGCTTGGTTTCGGCGGCGAACACCGGGGAGCTGTTTTTT
J gene: TRBJ1-4; D gene: TRBD1; V gene: TRBV6-5; CDR3 length: 13; clone size: .; CDR3 protein: CASKEGAREKLFF; CDR3 DNA: TGTGCCAGCAAGGAGGGGGCGAGAGAAAAACTGTTTTTT
J gene: TRBJ2-5; D gene: TRBD2; V gene: TRBV5-1; CDR3 length: 16; clone size: .; CDR3 protein: CASSLGLAGNQETQYF; CDR3 DNA: TGCGCCAGCAGCTTGGGACTAGCGGGGAACCAAGAGACCCAGTACTTC
J gene: TRBJ1-1; D gene: TRBD1; V gene: TRBV5-1; CDR3 length: 16; clone size: once; CDR3 protein: CASSLGTGPLNTEAFF; CDR3 DNA: TGCGCCAGCAGCTTAGGGACAGGACCTTTGAACACTGAAGCTTTCTTT
J gene: TRBJ2-1; D gene: .; V gene: TRBV2; CDR3 length: 15; clone size: few; CDR3 protein: CASNPGRTMDDEQFF; CDR3 DNA: TGTGCCAGCAATCCCGGGCGGACTATGGATGATGAGCAGTTCTTC
J gene: TRBJ1-4; D gene: .; V gene: TRBV7-9; CDR3 length: 16; clone size: .; CDR3 protein: CASSLAAAGANEKLFF; CDR3 DNA: TGTGCCAGCAGCTTAGCTGCGGCAGGTGCTAATGAAAAACTGTTTTTT
J gene: TRBJ2-7; D gene: TRBD1; V gene: TRBV7-9; CDR3 length: 12; clone size: .; CDR3 protein: CASSNRGHEQYF; CDR3 DNA: TGTGCCAGCAGCAACAGGGGCCACGAGCAGTACTTC
J gene: TRBJ2-5; D gene: TRBD2; V gene: TRBV7-2; CDR3 length: 16; clone size: .; CDR3 protein: CASSVTSGANGETQYF; CDR3 DNA: TGTGCCAGCAGCGTCACTAGCGGGGCAAACGGAGAGACCCAGTACTTC
J gene: TRBJ1-6; D gene: .; V gene: TRBV11-2; CDR3 length: 13; clone size: .; CDR3 protein: CASSFMADPPLHF; CDR3 DNA: TGTGCCAGCAGCTTCATGGCGGATCCACCCCTCCACTTT
J gene: TRBJ2-3; D gene: TRBD1; V gene: TRBV6-6; CDR3 length: 19; clone size: .; CDR3 protein: CASSLQGIGGYWGTDTQYF; CDR3 DNA: TGTGCCAGCAGTCTACAGGGGATAGGGGGATATTGGGGAACAGATACGCAGTATTTT
J gene: TRBJ2-1; D gene: TRBD2; V gene: TRBV4-3; CDR3 length: 16; clone size: .; CDR3 protein: CASSPNPSGYYNEQFF; CDR3 DNA: TGCGCCAGCAGCCCCAATCCTAGCGGATATTACAATGAGCAGTTCTTC
J gene: TRBJ2-7; D gene: .; V gene: TRBV4-2; CDR3 length: 17; clone size: .; CDR3 protein: CASSRSISRDPGYEQYF; CDR3 DNA: TGTGCCAGCAGCCGGAGTATATCCCGGGACCCTGGGTACGAGCAGTACTTC
J gene: TRBJ2-2; D gene: .; V gene: TRBV5-1; CDR3 length: 12; clone size: few; CDR3 protein: CASSSDWWELFF; CDR3 DNA: TGCGCCAGCAGCTCGGACTGGTGGGAGCTGTTTTTT
J gene: TRBJ1-6; D gene: TRBD1; V gene: TRBV4-3; CDR3 length: 15; clone size: .; CDR3 protein: CASSQQQGRNSPLHF; CDR3 DNA: TGCGCCAGCAGCCAACAACAGGGGCGCAATTCACCCCTCCACTTT
J gene: TRBJ2-2; D gene: .; V gene: TRBV5-5; CDR3 length: 13; clone size: .; CDR3 protein: CASSLAGHGELFF; CDR3 DNA: TGTGCCAGCAGCTTGGCAGGGCACGGGGAGCTGTTTTTT
J gene: TRBJ2-7; D gene: .; V gene: TRBV6-5; CDR3 length: 15; clone size: few; CDR3 protein: CASSYSSLAIHEQYF; CDR3 DNA: TGTGCCAGCAGTTACTCGAGCCTAGCTATCCACGAGCAGTACTTC
J gene: TRBJ1-2; D gene: .; V gene: TRBV9; CDR3 length: 13; clone size: .; CDR3 protein: CASSVSELYGYTF; CDR3 DNA: TGTGCCAGCAGCGTATCAGAGCTCTATGGCTACACCTTC
J gene: TRBJ2-5; D gene: .; V gene: TRBV5-5; CDR3 length: 13; clone size: .; CDR3 protein: CASSQGGLETQYF; CDR3 DNA: TGTGCCAGCAGTCAAGGTGGGCTGGAGACCCAGTACTTC
J gene: TRBJ1-1; D gene: .; V gene: TRBV5-1; CDR3 length: 13; clone size: .; CDR3 protein: CASSLGGGAEAFF; CDR3 DNA: TGCGCCAGCAGCTTGGGCGGGGGGGCTGAAGCTTTCTTT
J gene: TRBJ1-2; D gene: .; V gene: TRBV29-1; CDR3 length: 13; clone size: .; CDR3 protein: CSVYVNLNYGYTF; CDR3 DNA: TGCAGCGTGTATGTAAACCTTAACTATGGCTACACCTTC